This T cell receptor (beta chain) originates from a study of shared clonotypes between healthy human individuals. Background on the study: Samples came from a couple of female and three male donors aged 18 to 49. The study, taken as a whole, reports: Clonotypes shared by all four donors outscored non-shared clonotypes in generation probability. Sharing across four donors was highest in naive CD4 (approximately 5%) and lowest in memory CD8 (about 0.4%). In general, naive subsets displayed greater estimated richness than memory subsets did.

CDR1 is DFQATT, CDR2 SNEGSKA, per germline (reference sequence). V lost 3 bases and J 7 bases, leaving 6 bases between the germline ends. This CDR3 is built from 10 residues. The repertoire was sequenced with immunoSEQ multiplex PCR; TCRdb's copy has only in-frame clones and lacks some. The repertoire includes over 400,000 clones, about 96% of them detected once, and 0.055% to 0.075% sits in the top ten. A word on this clone: Its antigen is not known.

Sequencing was performed on naive CD4+ T cells sorted from blood. Subset of the sample: CD45RA+ positively selected. V and J are TRBV20-1 and TRBJ1-2; D is unclear. The TCR was taken from a woman aged 25-40 years in good health. The CDR3 spells CSARTAGYTF. The CDR3 DNA is TGCAGTGCTAGGACGGCTGGCTACACCTTC.